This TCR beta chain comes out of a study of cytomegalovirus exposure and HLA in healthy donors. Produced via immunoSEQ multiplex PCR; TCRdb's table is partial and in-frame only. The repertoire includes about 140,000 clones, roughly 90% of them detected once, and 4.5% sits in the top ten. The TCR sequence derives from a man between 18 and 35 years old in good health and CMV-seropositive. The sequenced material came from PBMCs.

The CDR3 reads CAISERQGSSEQYF. Here the CDR3 DNA reads TGTGCCATCAGTGAAAGACAGGGCAGTAGCGAGCAGTACTTC. The J gene is TRBJ2-7, the V gene TRBV10-3; the match to TRBD1 covers 7 bases. CDR1 ENHRY and CDR2 SYGVKD come from the germline V gene. CDR3 length: 14 amino acids. V gave up 3 bases and J gave up 6 bases; unmatched junction bases: 8.